Reported below is one TCR beta chain. The sample is drawn from a study of blood T cell repertoires in COVID-19. Looking at the study overall: Samples taken during acute and convalescent COVID-19 were collected in the United States, Italy and Spain. PBMCs, B-cell-depleted T cells, or T cells provided the cDNA or gDNA that made up the material.

Per the original methods: For nucleated cells, counts were estimated from reference gene primer amplification. The method was immunoSEQ multiplex PCR; TCRdb's version includes in-frame clones alone and lacks a portion of them. The DNA gave D and trimming, while V, J and clone size come from that table. The table has 60,000 or so clones, approximately 90% seen once; the top ten hold under 9.5%. CDR1 is LGHNA, CDR2 YNFKEQ, per germline. V gave up 4 bases and J gave up 5 bases, with 17 bases separating them. This CDR3 comprises 16 residues. The TCR was taken from a human donor with active COVID-19. The donor label of this sample is uncertain. Sequencing input: peripheral blood. J is TRBJ1-4 and V is TRBV4-2; D is possibly TRBD1 (5 bases). The CDR3 sequence: CASSPLGEGTNEKLFF. CDR3 coding DNA: TGTGCCAGCAGCCCCCTAGGGGAGGGTACCAATGAAAAACTGTTTTTT.